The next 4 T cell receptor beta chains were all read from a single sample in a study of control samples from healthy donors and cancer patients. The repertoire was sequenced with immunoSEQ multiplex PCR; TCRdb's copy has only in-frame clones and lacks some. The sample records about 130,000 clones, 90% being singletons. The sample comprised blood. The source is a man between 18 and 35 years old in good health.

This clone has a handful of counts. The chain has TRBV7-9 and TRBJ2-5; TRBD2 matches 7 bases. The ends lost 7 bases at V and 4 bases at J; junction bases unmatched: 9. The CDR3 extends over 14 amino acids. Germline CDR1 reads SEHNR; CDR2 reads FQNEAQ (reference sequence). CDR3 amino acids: CASTPPGGVETQYF. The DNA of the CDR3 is TGTGCCAGCACCCCCCCGGGGGGAGTAGAGACCCAGTACTTC.

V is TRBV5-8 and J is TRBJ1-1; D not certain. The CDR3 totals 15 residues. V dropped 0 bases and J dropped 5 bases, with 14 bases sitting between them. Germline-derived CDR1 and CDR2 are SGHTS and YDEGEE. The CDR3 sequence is CASSLAGYARTEAFF. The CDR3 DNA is TGTGCCAGCAGCTTGGCGGGATACGCTAGGACTGAAGCTTTCTTT. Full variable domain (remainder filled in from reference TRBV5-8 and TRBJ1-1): EAGVTQSPTHLIKTRGQQATLRCSPISGHTSVYWYQQALGLGLQFLLWYDEGEERNRGNFPPRFSGRQFPNYSSELNVNALELEDSALYLCASSLAGYARTEAFFGQGTRLTVV.

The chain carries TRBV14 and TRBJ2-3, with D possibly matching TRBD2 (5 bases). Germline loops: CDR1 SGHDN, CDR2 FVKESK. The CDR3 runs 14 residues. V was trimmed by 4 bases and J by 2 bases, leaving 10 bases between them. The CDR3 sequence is CASSPSPPTDTQYF. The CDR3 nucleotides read TGTGCCAGCAGCCCTAGCCCACCCACAGATACGCAGTATTTT.

CDR3 loop: CSVEGPVGGELFF. The CDR3 region has the DNA TGCAGCGTTGAAGGGCCAGTGGGCGGGGAGCTGTTTTTT. The V and J genes are TRBV29-1 and TRBJ2-2, with no clear D. The germline V gene encodes CDR1 SQVTM and CDR2 ANQGSEA. The CDR3 totals 13 residues. Trimming removed 1 base at V and 7 bases at J, with 10 bases between.